This TCR beta chain was found in a study of blood T cell repertoires in COVID-19. For the study at large: From T cells, B-cell-depleted T cells, or PBMCs came the material, which was cDNA or gDNA.

The CDR3 covers 13 residues. From germline, CDR1 is LGHNA and CDR2 YSLEER. Trimming took off 1 base at V and 3 bases at J, with 6 bases between the two ends. Only in-frame clones appear in the TCRdb table, and some are missing; sequencing was by immunoSEQ multiplex PCR. The sample has 200,000 to 250,000 clones, roughly 88% seen once. The sequence came from a woman aged 50 to 65 with acute COVID-19. The source material was PBMCs or T cells enriched from blood (not recorded which). The V call is TRBV4-3, the J call TRBJ1-2; D ambiguous. The CDR3 sequence: CASSQASDYGYTF. DNA for the CDR3: TGCGCCAGCAGCCAAGCCAGTGACTATGGCTACACCTTC.